Here is one T cell receptor beta chain with its context. Produced via immunoSEQ multiplex PCR; TCRdb's table is partial and in-frame only. The repertoire holds about 38,000 clones, with almost 90% as singletons. V lost 3 bases to trimming and J lost 7 bases; unmatched junction nucleotides: 7. The CDR3 length is 17 residues. In germline, CDR1 is SGDLS, CDR2 YYNGEE. This record comes from a study of T cell changes during pregnancy in multiple sclerosis. The chain employs TRBV9 and TRBJ2-1; 16 bases map to TRBD2. The sequences come from CD4+ T cells from peripheral blood mononuclear cells, collected in the second trimester of pregnancy. This clonotype originated in a female donor with multiple sclerosis, enrolled in a pregnancy study. CDR3 nucleotide sequence: TGTGCCAGCAGCGCACCGGGACTAGCGGGAGGGCATAATGAGCAGTTCTTC. Amino acids: CASSAPGLAGGHNEQFF.